This is a list of T cell receptor beta chains from one sample in a study of T cells in tuberculosis. Libraries were prepared by immunoSEQ multiplex PCR; TCRdb keeps only in-frame clonotypes and omits some of them. Among some 5,500 clones listed, 97% were seen once. The specimen was PBMCs, collected at tuberculosis diagnosis. These receptors came from an adult with tuberculosis. CDR3s include the opening cysteine and the closing phenylalanine or tryptophan. The D gene is left open where the match is weak. Size values are once, few and many counts, or a class for expanded clones, and some rows have none.

CDR3aa,CDR3nt,d_gene,v_gene,abundance,j_gene
CASSAGQLYGYTF,TGTGCCAGCAGTGCGGGACAGTTATATGGCTACACCTTC,TRBD1,TRBV2,NA,TRBJ1-2
CASSPLGQGGPDTQYF,TGTGCCAGCAGTCCCCTCGGACAGGGAGGTCCAGATACGCAGTATTTT,TRBD1,TRBV28,once,TRBJ2-3
CASSPGLAPREQYF,TGTGCCAGCAGCCCGGGACTAGCTCCACGCGAGCAGTACTTC,TRBD2,TRBV5-4,hyperexpanded,TRBJ2-7
CASSPLTGGSDTEAFF,TGTGCCAGCTCACCTCTGACAGGGGGTTCGGACACTGAAGCTTTCTTT,TRBD1,TRBV18,NA,TRBJ1-1
CASKSYAGQEAFF,TGTGCCAGCAAATCGTACGCGGGACAGGAAGCTTTCTTT,TRBD1,TRBV6-1,once,TRBJ1-1
CAWSAVGDEQYF,TGTGCCTGGAGCGCAGTAGGGGACGAGCAGTACTTC,NA,TRBV30,NA,TRBJ2-7
CASLRRFGNTEAFF,TGTGCCTCCCTACGCAGGTTTGGGAACACTGAAGCTTTCTTT,NA,TRBV30,once,TRBJ1-1
CASRQSRNEQFF,TGTGCAAGTCGCCAATCCAGGAATGAGCAGTTCTTC,NA,TRBV12-2,NA,TRBJ2-1
CASSPSGASTDTQYF,TGTGCCAGCAGCCCGAGCGGGGCCAGCACAGATACGCAGTATTTT,TRBD2,TRBV7-9,NA,TRBJ2-3
CASSEHGATGGEVGYTF,TGTGCCAGCAGTGAACATGGGGCGACAGGGGGCGAAGTTGGCTACACCTTC,TRBD1,TRBV2,NA,TRBJ1-2
CARSLRRGGISYEQYF,TGTGCCAGAAGCTTGAGAAGGGGCGGAATTTCCTACGAGCAGTACTTC,NA,TRBV5-3,NA,TRBJ2-7
CASSQRGGTGKNLNYGYTF,TGTGCCAGCAGCCAGAGGGGAGGGACAGGGAAGAATTTGAACTATGGCTACACCTTC,TRBD1,TRBV7-9,NA,TRBJ1-2
CASSLGGTFSYEQYF,TGTGCCAGCAGCTTGGGCGGGACCTTCTCCTACGAGCAGTACTTC,NA,TRBV5-6,once,TRBJ2-7
CASSLSPYPSPETQYF,TGTGCCAGCAGTTTATCCCCATACCCTAGCCCTGAGACCCAGTACTTC,NA,TRBV27,NA,TRBJ2-5
CASSLQQGAIYGYTF,TGTGCCAGCAGCTTGCAGCAGGGGGCCATTTATGGCTACACCTTC,TRBD1,TRBV7-8,NA,TRBJ1-2
CASSEAGTSNYGYTF,TGTGCCAGCAGTGAAGCTGGGACATCCAACTATGGCTACACCTTC,NA,TRBV6-1,NA,TRBJ1-2
CASSEQGIPYEQYF,TGTGCCAGCAGTGAACAGGGTATCCCCTACGAGCAGTACTTC,NA,TRBV6-1,once,TRBJ2-7
CASSSQGAGTEAFF,TGTGCCAGCAGCTCACAGGGGGCGGGAACTGAAGCTTTCTTT,TRBD1,TRBV6-5,NA,TRBJ1-1
CASSLGQALELFF,TGTGCCAGCAGCTTGGGACAGGCATTGGAGCTGTTTTTT,TRBD1,TRBV11-2,NA,TRBJ2-2